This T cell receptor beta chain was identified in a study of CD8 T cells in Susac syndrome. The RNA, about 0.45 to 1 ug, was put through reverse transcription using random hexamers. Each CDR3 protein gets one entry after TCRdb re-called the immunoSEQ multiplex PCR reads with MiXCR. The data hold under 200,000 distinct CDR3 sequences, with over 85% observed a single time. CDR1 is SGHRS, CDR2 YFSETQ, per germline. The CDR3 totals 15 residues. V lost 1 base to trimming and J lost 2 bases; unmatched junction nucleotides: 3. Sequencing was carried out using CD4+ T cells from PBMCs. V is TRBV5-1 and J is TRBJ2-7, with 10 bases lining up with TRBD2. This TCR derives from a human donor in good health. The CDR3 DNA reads TGCGCCAGCAGCTTGATACTAGCGGGGACCTACGAGCAGTACTTC. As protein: CASSLILAGTYEQYF.